This T cell receptor (beta chain) comes out of a study of CD8 T cells in ankylosing spondylitis. In the case of this clonotype: The antigen is unknown.

CDR3 size: 15 residues. The germline V gene encodes CDR1 DFQATT and CDR2 SNEGSKA (reference sequence). The germline V and J ends were trimmed by 4 bases and 2 bases, with 18 bases remaining between them. Notes on the study in general: CD8+ cells made up the disease-linked clones, which were relatively rare in peripheral blood. The study identified a TCR beta motif of eight highly homologous variants that appeared characteristic of ankylosing spondylitis blood. The study looked at matched synovial fluid samples from ankylosing spondylitis patients. Disease-linked clones were reported to be significantly enriched there. Prior literature has documented some motif variants in synovial fluid and blood from reactive arthritis.

Preparation of TCR beta libraries was done by quantitative 5'-RACE with molecular barcodes. Using its own MiXCR run on the 5' RACE reads, TCRdb lists one record per CDR3 protein. This table holds approximately 500,000 distinct CDR3 sequences, roughly 12% found once. What was sequenced was blood, either unsorted or a sorted T cell fraction (not recorded which). This chain links TRBV20-1 with TRBJ2-7; D may be TRBD2 (6 bases). The TCR was taken from a male donor with ankylosing spondylitis. The CDR3 region has the DNA TGCAGTGCTACCCAGTGGCGGAGGGGTCCCTACGAGCAGTACGTC. It codes for CSATQWRRGPYEQYV.